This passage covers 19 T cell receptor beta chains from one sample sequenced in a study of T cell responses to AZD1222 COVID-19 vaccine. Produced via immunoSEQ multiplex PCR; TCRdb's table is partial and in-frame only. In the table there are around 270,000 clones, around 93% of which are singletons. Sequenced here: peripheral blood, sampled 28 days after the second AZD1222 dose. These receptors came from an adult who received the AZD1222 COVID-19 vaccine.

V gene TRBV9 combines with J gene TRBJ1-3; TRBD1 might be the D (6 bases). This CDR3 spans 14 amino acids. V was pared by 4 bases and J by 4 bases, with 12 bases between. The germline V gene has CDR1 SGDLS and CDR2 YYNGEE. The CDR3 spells CASSTRGEGNTIYF. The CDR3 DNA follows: TGTGCCAGCAGCACCAGGGGTGAGGGAAACACCATATATTTT.

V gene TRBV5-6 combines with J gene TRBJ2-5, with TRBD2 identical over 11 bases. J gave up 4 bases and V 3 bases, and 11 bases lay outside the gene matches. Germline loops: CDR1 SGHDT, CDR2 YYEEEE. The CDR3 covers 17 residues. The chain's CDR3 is CASSYLTSGRFPETQYF. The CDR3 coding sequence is TGTGCCAGCAGCTATCTCACTAGCGGGAGATTCCCAGAGACCCAGTACTTC.

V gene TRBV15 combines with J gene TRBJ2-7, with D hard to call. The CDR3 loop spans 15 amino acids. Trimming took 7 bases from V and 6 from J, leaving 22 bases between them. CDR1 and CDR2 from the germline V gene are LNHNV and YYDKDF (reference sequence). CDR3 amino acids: CATTPDRNTNGEQYF. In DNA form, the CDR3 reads TGTGCCACCACCCCCGATAGGAACACTAACGGCGAGCAGTACTTC.

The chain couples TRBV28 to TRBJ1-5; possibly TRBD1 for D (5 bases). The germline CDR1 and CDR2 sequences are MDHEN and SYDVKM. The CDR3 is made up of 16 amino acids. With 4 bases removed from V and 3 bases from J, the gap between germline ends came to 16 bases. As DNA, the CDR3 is TGTGCCAGCAGTTCAATCCCTGGGGCCCCCAATCAGCCCCAGCATTTT. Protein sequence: CASSSIPGAPNQPQHF.

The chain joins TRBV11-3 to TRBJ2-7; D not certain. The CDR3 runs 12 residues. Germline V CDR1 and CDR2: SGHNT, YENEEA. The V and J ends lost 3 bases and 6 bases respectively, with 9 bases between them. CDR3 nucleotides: TGTGCCAGCAGCTTTAGAGAAGGCGAGCAGTACTTC. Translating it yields CASSFREGEQYF.

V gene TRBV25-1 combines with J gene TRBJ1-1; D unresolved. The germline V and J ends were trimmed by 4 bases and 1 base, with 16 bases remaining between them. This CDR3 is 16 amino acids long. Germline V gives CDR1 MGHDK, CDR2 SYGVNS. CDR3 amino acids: CASSGTVGWGNTEAFF. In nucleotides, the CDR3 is TGTGCCAGCAGTGGAACTGTCGGGTGGGGGAACACTGAAGCTTTCTTT.

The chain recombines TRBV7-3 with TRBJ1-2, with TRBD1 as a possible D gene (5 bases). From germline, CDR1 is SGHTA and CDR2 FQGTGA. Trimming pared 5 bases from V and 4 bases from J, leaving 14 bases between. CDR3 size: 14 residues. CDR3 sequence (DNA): TGTGCCAGCAGCCCAGGGACTGACAGCTATGGCTACACCTTC. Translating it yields CASSPGTDSYGYTF.

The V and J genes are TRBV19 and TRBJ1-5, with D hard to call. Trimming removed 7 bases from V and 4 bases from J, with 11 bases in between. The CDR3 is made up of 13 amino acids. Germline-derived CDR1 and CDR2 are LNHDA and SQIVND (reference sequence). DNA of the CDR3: TGTGCCAGTAAATGGTCGCCTAATCAGCCCCAGCATTTT. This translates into CASKWSPNQPQHF. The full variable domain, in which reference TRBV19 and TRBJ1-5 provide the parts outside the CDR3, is DGGITQSPKYLFRKEGQNVTLSCEQNLNHDAMYWYRQDPGQGLRLIYYSQIVNDFQKGDIAEGYSVSREKKESFPLTVTSAQKNPTAFYLCASKWSPNQPQHFGDGTRLSIL.

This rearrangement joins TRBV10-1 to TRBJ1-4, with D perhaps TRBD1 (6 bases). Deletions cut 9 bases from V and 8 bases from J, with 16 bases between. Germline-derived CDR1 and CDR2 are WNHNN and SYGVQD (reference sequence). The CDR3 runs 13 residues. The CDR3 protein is CARPRDTGEKLFF. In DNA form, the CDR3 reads TGCGCCAGGCCCCGGGACACCGGGGAAAAACTGTTTTTT.

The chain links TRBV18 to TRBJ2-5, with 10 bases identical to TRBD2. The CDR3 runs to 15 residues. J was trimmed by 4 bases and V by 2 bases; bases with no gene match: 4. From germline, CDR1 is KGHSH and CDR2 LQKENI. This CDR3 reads CASSPTGTSVETQYF. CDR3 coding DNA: TGTGCCAGCTCACCAACCGGGACTAGCGTAGAGACCCAGTACTTC.

CDR3 in amino acids: CASSLGGRAYGYTF. The CDR3 nucleotides read TGCGCCAGCAGCTTGGGGGGCAGGGCCTATGGCTACACCTTC. V gene TRBV5-1 combines with J gene TRBJ1-2; a weak D match, TRBD1 (5 bases). V shed 0 bases and J shed 4 bases, with 10 bases lying between them. CDR3 length equals 14 residues. Per germline, CDR1 SGHRS and CDR2 YFSETQ.

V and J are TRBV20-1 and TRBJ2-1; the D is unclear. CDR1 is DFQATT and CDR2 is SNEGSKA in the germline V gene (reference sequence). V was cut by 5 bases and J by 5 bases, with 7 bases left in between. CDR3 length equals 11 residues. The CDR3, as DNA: TGCAGTGCTCCCCGGAACAATGAGCAGTTCTTC. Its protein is CSAPRNNEQFF.

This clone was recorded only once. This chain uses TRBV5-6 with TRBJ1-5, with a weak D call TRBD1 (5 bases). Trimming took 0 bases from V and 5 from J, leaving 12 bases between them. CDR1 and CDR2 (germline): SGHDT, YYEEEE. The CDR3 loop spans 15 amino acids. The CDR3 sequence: CASSLGPPGHQPQHF. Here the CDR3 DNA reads TGTGCCAGCAGCTTGGGCCCCCCGGGGCATCAGCCCCAGCATTTT.

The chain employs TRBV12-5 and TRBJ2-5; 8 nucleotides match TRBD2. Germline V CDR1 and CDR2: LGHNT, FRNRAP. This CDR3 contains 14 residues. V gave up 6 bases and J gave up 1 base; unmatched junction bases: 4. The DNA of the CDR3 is TGTGCTAGTGGCCGCGGGGGGACCCAAGAGACCCAGTACTTC. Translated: CASGRGGTQETQYF.

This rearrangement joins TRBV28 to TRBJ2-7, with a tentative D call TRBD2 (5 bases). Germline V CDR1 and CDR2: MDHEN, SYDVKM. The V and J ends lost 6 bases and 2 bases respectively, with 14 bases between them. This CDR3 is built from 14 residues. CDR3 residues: CASRSTGVPYEQYF. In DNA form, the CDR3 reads TGTGCCAGCAGAAGTACCGGGGTCCCCTACGAGCAGTACTTC.

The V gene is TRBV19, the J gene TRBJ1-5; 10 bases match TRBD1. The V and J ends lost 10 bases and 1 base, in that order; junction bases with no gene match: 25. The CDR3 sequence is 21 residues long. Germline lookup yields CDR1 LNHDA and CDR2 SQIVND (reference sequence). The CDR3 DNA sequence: TGTGCCACCTCAGAGCAAGGCCCGGACAGGGGGTGGCGAGGAAGCAATCAGCCCCAGCATTTT. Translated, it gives CATSEQGPDRGWRGSNQPQHF.

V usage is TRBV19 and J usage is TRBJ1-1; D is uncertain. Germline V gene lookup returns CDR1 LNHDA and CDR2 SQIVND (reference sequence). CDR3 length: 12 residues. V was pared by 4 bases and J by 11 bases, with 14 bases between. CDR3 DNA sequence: TGTGCCAGTAGTACGAGGAGATTAGGGGCTTTCTTT. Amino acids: CASSTRRLGAFF.

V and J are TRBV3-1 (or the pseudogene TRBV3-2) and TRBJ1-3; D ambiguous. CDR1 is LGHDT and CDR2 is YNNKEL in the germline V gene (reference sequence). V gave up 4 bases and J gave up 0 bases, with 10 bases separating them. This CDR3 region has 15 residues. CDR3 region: CASSPPALSGNTIYF. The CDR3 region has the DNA TGTGCCAGCAGCCCCCCGGCTCTCTCTGGAAACACCATATATTTT.

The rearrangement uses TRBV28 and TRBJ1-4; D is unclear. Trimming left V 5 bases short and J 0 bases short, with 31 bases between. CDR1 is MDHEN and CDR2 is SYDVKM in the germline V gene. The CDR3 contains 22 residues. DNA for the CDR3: TGTGCCAGCAGTCCTCTCGGACTGGCTTTCCGCCGTGACATTGCAACTAATGAAAAACTGTTTTTT. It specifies CASSPLGLAFRRDIATNEKLFF.